This T cell receptor (beta chain) was obtained from a study of T cells in Graves' hyperthyroidism and ophthalmopathy. Absent ophthalmopathy progression within 18 months defined stable Graves' hyperthyroidism. Amplified TCR beta CDR3 regions came from RNA transcripts. First-round RT-PCR with HTBI primers amplified the TCR CDR3 region. TCRdb passed the multiplex PCR reads through MiXCR, listing each CDR3 protein once. Here the sample spans 250,000 to 300,000 distinct CDR3 sequences, approximately 15% being singletons. A few counts support this clonotype. Its antigen is not identified. Study-wide findings and caveats: Ophthalmopathy and stable hyperthyroidism were told apart by a 13 V-J model.

The CDR3 runs 14 residues. Trimming took off 3 bases at V and 1 base at J, with 11 bases between the two ends. Germline CDR1 reads SQVTM; CDR2 reads ANQGSEA. The material sequenced was blood. The chain couples TRBV29-1 to TRBJ2-3; D might be TRBD1 (6 bases). The receptor was derived from a woman between 35 and 50 years old with Graves' hyperthyroidism. Written as DNA, the CDR3 is TGCAGCGTTGACCGGGACACGGGCACAGATACGCAGTATTTT. Translation: CSVDRDTGTDTQYF.